These 14 T cell receptor beta chains originate from one sample sequenced in a study of cytomegalovirus exposure and HLA in healthy donors. The PCR was carried out with 60 Vbeta primers and 13 Jbeta primers. Profiled with immunoSEQ multiplex PCR; TCRdb holds only in-frame clones, not every one. The profile covers about 190,000 clones, with 10% to 15% appearing a single time and approximately 7.8% taken by the ten largest. The sample taken for sequencing was PBMCs. The source of these receptors is a man between 45 and 60 years old in good health and CMV-seropositive.

The gene calls are TRBV28 and TRBJ1-5, with 10 bases aligning to TRBD1. There are 16 residues in the CDR3. CDR1 is MDHEN, CDR2 SYDVKM, per germline. V shed 3 bases, J shed 2 bases, and the junction held 4 bases outside the gene matches. The CDR3 DNA reads as TGTGCCAGCAGTTTTTCCGGGACAGGGGGCAATCAGCCCCAGCATTTT. It yields the protein CASSFSGTGGNQPQHF.

This clone has just a few counts. V is TRBV6-1 and J is TRBJ2-5; 12 bases are shared with TRBD2. The CDR3 totals 17 residues. CDR1 and CDR2 from the germline V gene are MNHNS and SASEGT. Trimming removed 1 base from V and 2 bases from J; junction bases left unmatched: 5. In DNA, the CDR3 is TGTGCCAGCAGTGAAGGACTAGCGGGGGTCCCTCAAGAGACCCAGTACTTC. Its translation: CASSEGLAGVPQETQYF.

The CDR3 protein is CASSPSSHRVNQPQHF. CDR3 in DNA: TGTGCCAGCAGCCCGTCTTCTCACAGGGTCAATCAGCCCCAGCATTTT. The chain uses TRBV7-2 and TRBJ1-5; TRBD1 is a possible D gene (6 bases). V was trimmed by 5 bases and J by 3 bases, leaving 17 bases between them. The germline CDR1 and CDR2 sequences are SGHTA and FQGNSA. This CDR3 is 16 amino acids long.

The chain links TRBV2 to TRBJ1-3; a possible D gene is TRBD1 (6 bases). The V gene lost 5 bases and the J gene lost 0 bases, with 14 bases spanning the gap. Germline V lookup: CDR1 SNHLY, CDR2 FYNNEI. This CDR3 contains 16 residues. The CDR3 spells CASSSRRGGSGNTIYF. DNA for the CDR3: TGTGCCAGCAGTTCAAGAAGGGGGGGCTCTGGAAACACCATATATTTT. Full variable domain (missing parts from reference TRBV2 and TRBJ1-3): EPEVTQTPSHQVTQMGQEVILRCVPISNHLYFYWYRQILGQKVEFLVSFYNNEISEKSEIFDDQFSVERPDGSNFTLKIRSTKLEDSAMYFCASSSRRGGSGNTIYFGEGSWLTVV.

The sample holds a few counts of this clone. The rearrangement links TRBV4-3 to TRBJ2-1; possible D gene TRBD1, 6 bases. The ends were cut back, 4 bases at V and 15 bases at J, with 19 bases in the middle. The germline CDR1 and CDR2 sequences are LGHNA and YSLEER. This CDR3 has 13 residues. CDR3 amino acids: CASSLNLGQGLFF. As DNA, the CDR3 is TGCGCCAGCAGCCTCAATTTGGGGCAGGGGTTGTTCTTC.

The chain carries TRBV19 and TRBJ1-4; 7 nucleotides line up with TRBD1. J lost 5 bases, V lost 7 bases, and 10 bases had no gene match. Germline V gene data show CDR1 as LNHDA and CDR2 as SQIVND (reference sequence). The CDR3 has 15 amino acids. CDR3 sequence (DNA): TGTGCCAGTACCAGAGCCGGGACAGAAAATGAAAAACTGTTTTTT. It translates to CASTRAGTENEKLFF.

The chain combines TRBV6-6 with TRBJ1-4; D perhaps matches TRBD1 (5 bases). The CDR3 spans 13 residues. V lost 0 bases, J lost 13 bases, and 12 bases lay in between. Germline loops: CDR1 MNHNY, CDR2 SVGAGI (reference sequence). The chain's CDR3 is CASSYSGRDSLFF. CDR3 nucleotides: TGTGCCAGCAGTTACTCCGGCAGGGACTCACTGTTTTTT.

This chain connects TRBV5-1 to TRBJ1-6; D is possibly TRBD1 (6 bases). Germline CDR1 reads SGHRS; CDR2 reads YFSETQ. This CDR3 is 18 amino acids long. The V end was cut by 1 base, the J end by 2 bases, with 16 bases between. CDR3 in DNA: TGCGCCAGCAGCTTGTATGGTACAGGGCAAGCCTATAATTCACCCCTCCACTTT. It yields the protein CASSLYGTGQAYNSPLHF. Supplemented by reference TRBV5-1 and TRBJ1-6, the full variable domain reads KAGVTQTPRYLIKTRGQQVTLSCSPISGHRSVSWYQQTPGQGLQFLFEYFSETQRNKGNFPGRFSGRQFSNSRSEMNVSTLELGDSALYLCASSLYGTGQAYNSPLHFGNGTRLTVT.

V usage is TRBV6-1 and J usage is TRBJ1-4, with D unclear. Germline CDR1 reads MNHNS; CDR2 reads SASEGT. The CDR3 extends over 14 amino acids. The V end lost 3 bases, the J end lost 7 bases, and 12 bases lay between the germline ends. In DNA form, the CDR3 reads TGTGCCAGCAGTGAGAGAGGGCTGGGTGAAAAACTGTTTTTT. Translated, it gives CASSERGLGEKLFF.

A few counts support this clone. The V and J genes are TRBV28 and TRBJ1-5, with D unresolved. CDR3 size: 15 residues. Germline V gene sequence: CDR1 MDHEN, CDR2 SYDVKM. V was cut by 3 bases and J by 2 bases, with 11 bases left in between. The CDR3 DNA reads as TGTGCCAGCAGTTTCGGGAGCTGGGGCAATCAGCCCCAGCATTTT. This codes for CASSFGSWGNQPQHF.

In the case of this clone: Other DNA sequences from this sample encode an identical CDR3 as well. This chain links TRBV30 with TRBJ2-7; 8 bases are shared with TRBD1. The CDR3 is 13 amino acids. J was trimmed by 1 base and V by 5 bases; bases with no gene match: 4. Per the germline V gene, CDR1 is GTSNPN and CDR2 is SVGIG (reference sequence). Written as DNA, the CDR3 is TGTGCCTGGGGGACAGGTTCGTCCTACGAGCAGTACTTC. Translating gives CAWGTGSSYEQYF.

The sample holds a few counts of this clone. J is TRBJ1-1 and V is TRBV6-5; D is unresolved. The CDR3 has 13 amino acids. Germline V gene sequence: CDR1 MNHEY, CDR2 SVGAGI. Trimming cost V 5 bases and J 0 bases, with 7 bases left between them. Here the CDR3 reads CASSPYLNTEAFF. For the CDR3, the DNA is TGTGCCAGCAGTCCGTACTTGAACACTGAAGCTTTCTTT.

This chain joins TRBV30 and TRBJ1-2; 8 nucleotides agree with TRBD1. The CDR3 totals 14 residues. J gave up 7 bases and V 4 bases, and 11 bases lay outside the gene matches. CDR1 and CDR2 (germline): GTSNPN, SVGIG (reference sequence). The CDR3 DNA sequence: TGTGCCTGGAATCAGGGGGCGCGGGGGGGTGGCTACACCTTC. This translates into CAWNQGARGGGYTF.

The chain employs TRBV7-8 and TRBJ2-1, with a weak D call TRBD2 (5 bases). This CDR3 is built from 13 residues. Trimming took off 5 bases at V and 9 bases at J, with 14 bases between the two ends. The V gene's germline CDR1 is SGHVS and CDR2 FQNEAQ. For the CDR3, the DNA is TGTGCCAGCAGCGTATCTAGCAATACTGAGCAGTTCTTC. Protein sequence: CASSVSSNTEQFF.